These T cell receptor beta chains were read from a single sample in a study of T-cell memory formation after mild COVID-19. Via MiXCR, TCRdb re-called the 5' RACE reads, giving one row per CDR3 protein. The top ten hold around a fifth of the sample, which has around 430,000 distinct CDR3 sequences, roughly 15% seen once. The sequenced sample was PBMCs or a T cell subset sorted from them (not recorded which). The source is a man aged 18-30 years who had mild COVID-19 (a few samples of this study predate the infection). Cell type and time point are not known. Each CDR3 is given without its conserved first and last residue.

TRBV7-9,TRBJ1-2,ASSPTRDTTDYGYT
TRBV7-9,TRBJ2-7,ASSYTVGTGLYEQY
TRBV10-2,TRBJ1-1,ASSGRTGLNTEAF
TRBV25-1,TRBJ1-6,ASSPPGGPLH
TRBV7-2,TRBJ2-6,ASRLVSGANVLT
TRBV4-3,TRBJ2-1,ASSQLSTRNEQF
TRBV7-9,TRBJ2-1,ASSLARLAGVEQF
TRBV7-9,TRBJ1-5,ASSQQGDQPQH
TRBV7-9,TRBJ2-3,ASSFARLAGSVDTQY
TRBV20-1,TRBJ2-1,SAYPPGLAYNEQF
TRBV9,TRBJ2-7,ASSGGDYGYEQY
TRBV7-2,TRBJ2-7,ASSIGSPLYEQY
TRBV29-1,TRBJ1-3,SVEGGPSSGNTIY
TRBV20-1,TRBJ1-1,SARVPARGGEAF